The next 11 T cell receptor beta chains were all read from a single sample in a study of T cell responses to AZD1222 COVID-19 vaccine. The protocol was immunoSEQ multiplex PCR, while the TCRdb copy is restricted to in-frame clones and leaves out a portion. The data show around 100,000 clones, more than 85% seen once. This sample comprised peripheral blood, obtained on day 0 of AZD1222 vaccination. All receptors come from an adult in good health.

The table lists this clone with a count of one. The chain carries TRBV14 and TRBJ1-5, with TRBD1 identical over 8 bases. Losses at the gene ends were 4 bases for V and 3 bases for J; bases not matched to a gene: 8. The CDR3 loop spans 16 amino acids. Germline CDR1 SGHDN, CDR2 FVKESK. The CDR3 sequence is CASSPRDRLTNQPQHF. The CDR3 DNA sequence: TGTGCCAGCAGCCCCCGGGACAGGCTCACCAATCAGCCCCAGCATTTT.

The chain is built from TRBV7-9 and TRBJ2-6; no clear D gene. Trimming took off 3 bases at V and 0 bases at J, with 9 bases between the two ends. Germline CDR1 and CDR2: SEHNR and FQNEAQ (reference sequence). CDR3 length: 16 residues. The CDR3 region has the DNA TGTGCCAGCAGCTTTGGCCGCCGCTCTGGGGCCAACGTCCTGACTTTC. Its protein is CASSFGRRSGANVLTF. Using reference TRBV7-9 and TRBJ2-6 for the parts outside the CDR3, the full variable domain is DTGVSQNPRHKITKRGQNVTFRCDPISEHNRLYWYRQTLGQGPEFLTYFQNEAQLEKSRLLSDRFSAERPKGSFSTLEIQRTEQGDSAMYLCASSFGRRSGANVLTFGAGSRLTVL.

The chain links TRBV9 to TRBJ2-5; 8 bases map to TRBD2. The germline V gene encodes CDR1 SGDLS and CDR2 YYNGEE. V gave up 4 bases and J gave up 4 bases; unmatched junction bases: 15. The CDR3 has 17 residues. CDR3 loop: CASSPADGAGASETQYF. CDR3 DNA sequence: TGTGCCAGCAGCCCAGCCGATGGAGCGGGAGCATCAGAGACCCAGTACTTC.

The chain is built from TRBV19 and TRBJ1-2; unclear D gene. V dropped 4 bases and J dropped 7 bases, with 13 bases sitting between them. This CDR3 is 13 amino acids long. Germline CDR1 and CDR2: LNHDA and SQIVND (reference sequence). CDR3: CASSKLEGSGYTF. CDR3 DNA: TGTGCCAGTAGTAAGTTAGAGGGTTCTGGCTACACCTTC.

This chain connects TRBV6-9 to TRBJ1-6, with a weak D call TRBD1 (6 bases). This CDR3 is built from 15 residues. Germline loops: CDR1 MNHGY, CDR2 SVAAGI. The V end lost 5 bases, the J end lost 6 bases, and 14 bases lay between the germline ends. The CDR3 bases are TGTGCCAGCAGTCACCCACAGGGAGGTAATTCACCCCTCCACTTT. It specifies CASSHPQGGNSPLHF.

The genes are TRBV19 and TRBJ1-1, with 9 bases matching TRBD1. The CDR3 loop spans 14 amino acids. The germline gives CDR1 LNHDA, CDR2 SQIVND (reference sequence). V lost 3 bases to trimming and J lost 4 bases; unmatched junction nucleotides: 3. The CDR3 here is CASSITGGGTEAFF. Written as DNA, the CDR3 is TGTGCCAGTAGTATTACAGGGGGCGGCACTGAAGCTTTCTTT.

This chain uses TRBV10-1 with TRBJ1-5, with D unresolved. The CDR3 extends over 13 amino acids. V was trimmed by 3 bases and J by 4 bases, leaving 7 bases between them. Germline CDR1 and CDR2: WNHNN and SYGVQD (reference sequence). CDR3 in amino acids: CASSESGNQPQHF. CDR3 in DNA: TGCGCCAGCAGTGAATCGGGGAATCAGCCCCAGCATTTT.

V is TRBV5-1 and J is TRBJ2-6; D gene unclear. Germline lookup yields CDR1 SGHRS and CDR2 YFSETQ. The CDR3 runs to 15 residues. V lost 2 bases and J 4 bases, leaving 10 bases between the germline ends. The CDR3 loop is CASSFTVAGANVLTF. Here the CDR3 DNA reads TGCGCCAGCAGCTTCACGGTAGCCGGGGCCAACGTCCTGACTTTC.

This sequence joins TRBV19 and TRBJ2-7, with D perhaps being TRBD1 or TRBD2 (5 bases each). The CDR3 spans 15 residues. Germline CDR1 LNHDA, CDR2 SQIVND (reference sequence). The germline V and J ends were trimmed by 8 bases and 0 bases, with 17 bases remaining between them. CDR3 loop: CASHRDGQSSYEQYF. CDR3 nucleotides: TGTGCCAGTCACCGGGACGGACAAAGCTCCTACGAGCAGTACTTC.

V is TRBV12-3 or TRBV12-4 and J is TRBJ2-7; 7 bases are a match to TRBD1. J gave up 4 bases and V 5 bases, and 2 bases lay outside the gene matches. CDR3 length: 12 amino acids. The CDR3 here is CASSLDRYEQYF. As DNA, the CDR3 is TGTGCCAGCAGTCTGGACAGGTACGAGCAGTACTTC.

This clone occurred a few times. V usage is TRBV3-1 (or the pseudogene TRBV3-2) and J usage is TRBJ2-7; unclear D gene. Germline CDR1 LGHDT, CDR2 YNNKEL (reference sequence). The CDR3 runs 11 residues. The germline V and J ends were trimmed by 1 base and 5 bases, with 3 bases remaining between them. The CDR3 sequence is CASSQAHEQYF. DNA of the CDR3: TGTGCCAGCAGCCAAGCCCACGAGCAGTACTTC.